This TCR beta chain was sequenced for a study of blood T cell repertoires in COVID-19. Germline CDR1 reads LNHDA; CDR2 reads SQIVND (reference sequence). CDR3 length: 17 amino acids. V was trimmed by 7 bases and J by 0 bases, leaving 16 bases between them. The table lists this clone with a few counts. In the authors' methods: The authors estimated nucleated cell counts from reference gene primer amplification. Assay used: immunoSEQ multiplex PCR; TCRdb lists only in-frame clones, some missing. The V and J calls and clone size come from that table; D and trimming were worked out from the DNA. The sample lists fewer than 150,000 clones, approximately 90% occurring once.

The J gene is TRBJ1-6, the V gene TRBV19; D gene unclear. The source of this sequence is a human donor in a cohort sampled during active COVID-19. The material sequenced was peripheral blood. Here the CDR3 DNA reads TGTGCCAGTACTCTCGGAGGGAGCAACTCCTATAATTCACCCCTCCACTTT. Translation: CASTLGGSNSYNSPLHF.